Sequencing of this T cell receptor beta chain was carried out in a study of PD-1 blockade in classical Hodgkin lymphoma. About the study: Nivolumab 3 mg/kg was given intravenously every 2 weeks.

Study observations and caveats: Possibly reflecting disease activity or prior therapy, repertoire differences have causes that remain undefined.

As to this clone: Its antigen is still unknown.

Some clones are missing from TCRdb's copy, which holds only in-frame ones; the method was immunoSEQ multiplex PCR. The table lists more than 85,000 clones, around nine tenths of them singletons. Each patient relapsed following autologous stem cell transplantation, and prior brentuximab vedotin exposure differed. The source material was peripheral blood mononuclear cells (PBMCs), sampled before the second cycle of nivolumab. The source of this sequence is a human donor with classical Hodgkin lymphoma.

In nucleotides, the CDR3 is TGTGCCAGCAGCGAGGGATCCTATGGCTACACCTTC. It is translated as CASSEGSYGYTF. This chain connects TRBV7-9 to TRBJ1-2; no firm D call. The ends were cut back, 5 bases at V and 4 bases at J, with 8 bases in the middle. CDR3 size: 12 residues. Germline V CDR1 and CDR2: SEHNR, FQNEAQ (reference sequence).